This entry lists 23 T cell receptor beta chains sequenced from one sample in a study of blood T cell repertoires in COVID-19. Profiled with immunoSEQ multiplex PCR; TCRdb holds only in-frame clones, not every one. Of roughly 200,000 clones in the sample, approximately 82% were seen once. The sample was PBMCs or T cells enriched from blood (not recorded which). All receptors come from a woman aged 55-69 years with acute COVID-19.

V usage is TRBV11-2 and J usage is TRBJ1-2; the D is unclear. Trimming took 5 bases from V and 4 from J, leaving 11 bases between them. The V gene's germline CDR1 is SGHAT and CDR2 FQNNGV. CDR3 size: 13 residues. CDR3 protein: CASSLNAGYGYTF. As DNA, the CDR3 is TGTGCCAGCAGCCTTAATGCGGGCTATGGCTACACCTTC.

This chain's CDR3 is CASSASDSRGYTF. CDR3 nucleotides: TGTGCCAGCTCAGCCAGCGATTCAAGGGGCTACACCTTC. The chain links TRBV18 to TRBJ1-2; D ambiguous. Trimming stripped 5 bases from V and 8 bases from J, with 15 bases between. The CDR3 totals 13 residues. CDR1 KGHSH and CDR2 LQKENI come from the germline V gene.

The rearrangement uses TRBV4-2 and TRBJ2-1; 7 bases align to TRBD2. There are 14 residues in the CDR3. Germline values: CDR1 LGHNA, CDR2 YNFKEQ. Trimming cost V 6 bases and J 8 bases; bases outside gene matches: 10. This chain's CDR3 is CASSQREEYDEQFF. For the CDR3, the DNA is TGTGCCAGCAGTCAGCGGGAAGAGTACGATGAGCAGTTCTTC.

The table lists this clone with a count of one. The rearrangement uses TRBV10-1 and TRBJ1-1; 8 nucleotides match TRBD1. V was clipped by 7 bases and J by 2 bases; unmatched bases: 3. Germline CDR1 and CDR2: WNHNN and SYGVQD (reference sequence). The CDR3 runs to 13 residues. CDR3 DNA: TGCGCCAGCACAGGACAGGGCAACACTGAAGCTTTCTTT. Translated, it gives CASTGQGNTEAFF.

This rearrangement joins TRBV19 to TRBJ2-1; D unclear. Germline V lookup: CDR1 LNHDA, CDR2 SQIVND (reference sequence). The V end was cut by 6 bases, the J end by 3 bases, with 12 bases between. This CDR3 has 14 residues. Written as DNA, the CDR3 is TGTGCCAGTAGCCTGGTGGCTGTCTACAATGAGCAGTTCTTC. Its protein is CASSLVAVYNEQFF.

This clone was recorded only once. The chain joins TRBV4-3 to TRBJ2-5; tentative D call: TRBD2 (7 bases). This CDR3 contains 16 residues. Per germline, CDR1 LGHNA and CDR2 YSLEER. Trimming took 4 bases from V and 5 from J, leaving 20 bases between them. CDR3 bases: TGCGCCAGCAGCCCCTCCGGTGGGGGGGCCGGGGAGACCCAGTACTTC. Translating gives CASSPSGGGAGETQYF.

The chain recombines TRBV7-9 with TRBJ1-3; 7 bases are shared with TRBD1. The CDR3 is 15 amino acids. Germline CDR1 and CDR2: SEHNR and FQNEAQ (reference sequence). V shed 5 bases, J shed 4 bases, and the junction held 8 bases outside the gene matches. CDR3 in DNA: TGTGCCAGCAGCCCTGGACAGGCCGCCGGAAACACCATATATTTT. It yields the protein CASSPGQAAGNTIYF.

This clone was observed once. The chain uses TRBV6-5 and TRBJ1-1, with 9 bases that match TRBD1. Trimming removed 0 bases from V and 11 bases from J; junction bases left unmatched: 13. There are 16 residues in the CDR3. CDR1 MNHEY and CDR2 SVGAGI come from the germline V gene. DNA of the CDR3: TGTGCCAGCAGTTACTCGATGGGACAGGGAGGTGTAGGCGCTTTCTTT. It yields the protein CASSYSMGQGGVGAFF.

A few counts support this clone. The chain couples TRBV16 to TRBJ1-5; D remains ambiguous. Trimming removed 3 bases at V and 0 bases at J, with 9 bases between. CDR3 size: 15 residues. Germline loops: CDR1 KGHSY, CDR2 FQNENV. The CDR3 sequence is CASSQARGSNQPQHF. DNA of the CDR3: TGTGCCAGCAGCCAGGCCCGGGGTAGCAATCAGCCCCAGCATTTT.

The rearrangement links TRBV30 to TRBJ2-7; a possible D gene is TRBD1 (5 bases). The CDR3 consists of 14 residues. Germline V CDR1 and CDR2: GTSNPN, SVGIG (reference sequence). V lost 0 bases to trimming and J lost 4 bases, with 13 bases between them. CDR3 residues: CAWSVGLSGYEQYF. CDR3 DNA sequence: TGTGCCTGGAGTGTGGGCCTTTCAGGGTACGAGCAGTACTTC.

The J gene is TRBJ1-2, the V gene TRBV28; no firm D call. The CDR3 extends over 14 amino acids. V dropped 10 bases and J dropped 8 bases, with 23 bases sitting between them. Germline CDR1 is MDHEN and CDR2 is SYDVKM. The CDR3 coding sequence is TGTGCCACAAGACTTCCGGGAACCCTACTCGGCTACACCTTC. Translation: CATRLPGTLLGYTF.

This sequence joins TRBV6-6 and TRBJ2-7; TRBD1 agrees at 12 bases. From germline, CDR1 is MNHNY and CDR2 SVGAGI (reference sequence). The J segment lost 4 bases and the V segment lost 6 bases, leaving 7 bases of the junction unmatched. CDR3 length equals 15 residues. CDR3 coding DNA: TGTGCCAGCAGCCCACCGGGACAGGGGGCTTACGAGCAGTACTTC. Translated, it gives CASSPPGQGAYEQYF.

This clone was recorded only once. The gene calls are TRBV3-1 (or the pseudogene TRBV3-2) and TRBJ2-3, with TRBD2 matching over 10 bases. This CDR3 contains 19 residues. Germline trimming cut 6 bases from V and 1 base from J; bases unmatched to any gene: 16. Germline CDR1 is LGHDT and CDR2 is YNNKEL (reference sequence). CDR3 DNA: TGTGCCAGCAGTCCCTCCCCTAGCGGGGGTGGGAGTGGCACAGATACGCAGTATTTT. This codes for CASSPSPSGGGSGTDTQYF.

V and J are TRBV7-2 and TRBJ1-1; D not certain. This CDR3 has 14 amino acids. Germline CDR1 and CDR2: SGHTA and FQGNSA. The V end was cut by 3 bases, the J end by 1 base, with 9 bases between. CDR3 in amino acids: CASSLRAGNTEAFF. In DNA form, the CDR3 reads TGTGCCAGCAGCTTGAGGGCGGGGAACACTGAAGCTTTCTTT.

This sequence joins TRBV9 and TRBJ2-6; no definite D call. The length of the CDR3 is 16 residues. Germline CDR1 is SGDLS and CDR2 is YYNGEE. Trimming shortened V by 4 bases and J by 0 bases, and 11 bases separated the two germline ends. CDR3 bases: TGTGCCAGCAGCACCCACAGTCACTCTGGGGCCAACGTCCTGACTTTC. Translated, it gives CASSTHSHSGANVLTF. The full variable domain, in which reference TRBV9 and TRBJ2-6 provide the parts outside the CDR3, is DSGVTQTPKHLITATGQRVTLRCSPRSGDLSVYWYQQSLDQGLQFLIQYYNGEERAKGNILERFSAQQFPDLHSELNLSSLELGDSALYFCASSTHSHSGANVLTFGAGSRLTVL.

The rearrangement joins TRBV19 to TRBJ2-3; D perhaps matches TRBD1 (5 bases). The CDR3 runs to 13 residues. V shed 8 bases and J shed 3 bases, with 12 bases lying between them. Germline loops: CDR1 LNHDA, CDR2 SQIVND (reference sequence). The CDR3 DNA reads as TGTGCCAGTTTCGACAGTCAAACAGATACGCAGTATTTT. Translating it yields CASFDSQTDTQYF.

The rearrangement joins TRBV29-1 to TRBJ1-2, with a weak D call TRBD1 (6 bases). Germline V CDR1 and CDR2: SQVTM, ANQGSEA. V gave up 4 bases and J gave up 6 bases, with 9 bases separating them. CDR3 length equals 11 residues. The CDR3 spells CSVARGNGYTF. CDR3 nucleotide sequence: TGCAGCGTTGCCAGGGGTAATGGCTACACCTTC.

The gene calls are TRBV30 and TRBJ2-5; 8 nucleotides align to TRBD1. The CDR3 totals 13 residues. The germline gives CDR1 GTSNPN, CDR2 SVGIG (reference sequence). After removal of 4 bases from V and 4 bases from J, the junction contained 5 bases not matched to a gene. As DNA, the CDR3 is TGTGCCTGGAAAACAGGGGGTGGAGAGACCCAGTACTTC. Protein product: CAWKTGGGETQYF.

This clone was counted only a few times. This rearrangement joins TRBV7-2 to TRBJ1-2, with D tentatively TRBD1 (6 bases). This CDR3 region has 17 residues. The germline V gene encodes CDR1 SGHTA and CDR2 FQGNSA. The germline V and J ends were trimmed by 5 bases and 5 bases, with 24 bases remaining between them. The DNA for the CDR3 is TGTGCCAGCAGCCCAGGGGCCTTCAATCCCCTTCCTTATGGCTACACCTTC. Translating it yields CASSPGAFNPLPYGYTF.

The chain uses TRBV12-3 or TRBV12-4 and TRBJ1-3; TRBD1 might be the D (5 bases). V gave up 2 bases and J gave up 3 bases, with 5 bases separating them. There are 13 residues in the CDR3. Here the CDR3 reads CASSLQGGNTIYF. Here the CDR3 DNA reads TGTGCCAGCAGTTTACAGGGTGGAAACACCATATATTTT.

CDR3 in DNA: TGTGCCAGCAGTTACTCGAGCGGGAGCTCTTACTACGAGCAGTACTTC. Amino acids: CASSYSSGSSYYEQYF. The V gene is TRBV6-5, the J gene TRBJ2-7; 8 bases line up with TRBD2. After removal of 0 bases from V and 3 bases from J, the junction contained 7 bases not matched to a gene. The CDR3 covers 16 residues. Germline V lookup: CDR1 MNHEY, CDR2 SVGAGI.

The CDR3 protein is CASSVADGDYEQYV. CDR3 sequence (DNA): TGTGCCAGCAGCGTAGCGGACGGGGACTACGAGCAGTACGTC. The genes are TRBV7-6 and TRBJ2-7; the D gene is possibly TRBD2 (6 bases). The germline gives CDR1 SGHVS, CDR2 FNYEAQ. The CDR3 runs 14 residues.

The chain uses TRBV3-1 (or the pseudogene TRBV3-2) and TRBJ2-5; 12 nucleotides line up with TRBD1. Per germline, CDR1 LGHDT and CDR2 YNNKEL (reference sequence). The CDR3 length is 16 residues. J lost 2 bases, V lost 4 bases, and 5 bases had no gene match. This CDR3 is CASSRGTGGFQETQYF. CDR3 coding DNA: TGTGCCAGCAGCCGGGGGACAGGGGGCTTTCAAGAGACCCAGTACTTC.